Below, 23 T cell receptor beta chains from the same sample are listed, as sequenced in a study of T-cell reconstitution after alpha-beta-depleted transplantation in children. Unique molecular identifiers were used in preparing the TCRbeta library. TCRdb called the PCR reads again in MiXCR, with one record for every CDR3 protein. The sample records 150,000 to 200,000 distinct CDR3 sequences, around 6.8% being singletons. This material consisted of PBMCs from the stem cell graft donor, taken from the stem cell graft. These receptors came from a human donor who donated a stem cell graft to a child with Wiskott-Aldrich syndrome.

In this sample, this clonotype turned up many times. The chain couples TRBV2 to TRBJ2-7; D is possibly TRBD1 (6 bases). V lost 7 bases to trimming and J lost 4 bases, with 20 bases between them. Per the germline V gene, CDR1 is SNHLY and CDR2 is FYNNEI. CDR3 length equals 15 residues. The CDR3: CASNAGTYPFYEQYF. The CDR3 region has the DNA TGTGCCAGCAACGCCGGGACATACCCCTTTTACGAGCAGTACTTC.

This clonotype has a handful of counts. The CDR3 here is CASSAQGASSQPQHF. DNA for the CDR3: TGTGCCAGCAGTGCACAGGGGGCCTCAAGTCAGCCCCAGCATTTT. The V and J genes are TRBV6-1 and TRBJ1-5; TRBD1 agrees at 9 bases. The V gene end was trimmed by 4 bases and the J gene end by 6 bases; junction bases not matched to a gene: 7. The CDR3 is 15 residues long. CDR1 is MNHNS and CDR2 is SASEGT in the germline V gene.

The sample holds many counts of this clonotype. The V call is TRBV5-1, the J call TRBJ1-5; TRBD1 might be the D (5 bases). V lost 4 bases to trimming and J lost 5 bases, with 16 bases between them. The CDR3 is 15 amino acids. Per the germline V gene, CDR1 is SGHRS and CDR2 is YFSETQ. CDR3 nucleotide sequence: TGCGCCAGCAGCAGGGACCCGAGCGGTCATCAGCCCCAGCATTTT. Amino acids: CASSRDPSGHQPQHF.

The chain links TRBV6-1 to TRBJ2-1; 14 bases fit TRBD2. The CDR3 length is 17 residues. Germline V CDR1 and CDR2: MNHNS, SASEGT. V was clipped by 8 bases and J by 1 base; unmatched bases: 7. The CDR3 loop reads CASGGTSGGPSYNEQFF. The CDR3 bases are TGTGCCAGCGGCGGGACTAGCGGGGGTCCTTCCTACAATGAGCAGTTCTTC.

This clonotype has more than one count but fewer than ten. V and J are TRBV5-6 and TRBJ2-1; 8 bases line up with TRBD1. This CDR3 has 14 residues. Germline V gives CDR1 SGHDT, CDR2 YYEEEE. With V trimmed by 1 base and J by 9 bases, 6 bases remained unmatched. The CDR3 spells CASSLFRGRVEQFF. Here the CDR3 DNA reads TGTGCCAGCAGCTTGTTCAGGGGGCGGGTTGAGCAGTTCTTC.

This clonotype showed up many times. V and J are TRBV7-2 and TRBJ2-7, with 11 nucleotides matching TRBD1. Unmatched junction bases numbered 4, after V lost 4 bases and J lost 2 bases. The CDR3 spans 15 residues. Germline V gene sequence: CDR1 SGHTA, CDR2 FQGNSA. The CDR3 reads CASSSDRGPTYEQYF. Here the CDR3 DNA reads TGTGCCAGCAGCTCGGACAGGGGGCCTACCTACGAGCAGTACTTC. The full variable domain, rest sourced from reference TRBV7-2 and TRBJ2-7, is GAGVSQSPSNKVTEKGKDVELRCDPISGHTALYWYRQSLGQGLEFLIYFQGNSAPDKSGLPSDRFSAERTGGSVSTLTIQRTQQEDSAVYLCASSSDRGPTYEQYFGPGTRLTVT.

This clonotype has a handful of counts. V and J are TRBV24-1 and TRBJ2-5, with 7 bases matching TRBD2. V was clipped by 2 bases and J by 5 bases; unmatched bases: 7. CDR1 is KGHDR and CDR2 is SFDVKD in the germline V gene. The CDR3 is 15 residues long. The CDR3 sequence is CATSDSGGSGETQYF. The CDR3 region has the DNA TGTGCCACCAGTGATTCGGGGGGAAGCGGGGAGACCCAGTACTTC.

The rearrangement uses TRBV7-9 and TRBJ1-2; unclear D gene. The germline gives CDR1 SEHNR, CDR2 FQNEAQ (reference sequence). This CDR3 spans 13 amino acids. V lost 5 bases, J lost 1 base, and 8 bases lay in between. The CDR3 region is CASSVEFNYGYTF. In nucleotides, the CDR3 is TGTGCCAGCAGCGTGGAATTTAACTATGGCTACACCTTC.

This clonotype has ten or more counts. The chain is built from TRBV6-5 and TRBJ2-7; weak D call: TRBD2 (6 bases). The germline CDR1 and CDR2 sequences are MNHEY and SVGAGI. The V and J ends lost 5 bases and 3 bases respectively, with 11 bases between them. CDR3 length: 13 amino acids. CDR3 residues: CASSPGLFYEQYF. CDR3 nucleotides: TGTGCCAGCAGTCCTGGACTATTCTACGAGCAGTACTTC.

This clonotype was observed a few times. The chain employs TRBV20-1 and TRBJ2-5, with 10 bases lining up with TRBD2. The CDR3 runs to 15 residues. With 3 bases clipped from V and 1 base from J, the junction kept 5 bases outside the gene matches. Germline V gene data show CDR1 as DFQATT and CDR2 as SNEGSKA (reference sequence). The CDR3 nucleotides read TGCAGTGCTAGTTCGGCTAGCGGGAGCCAAGAGACCCAGTACTTC. It specifies CSASSASGSQETQYF.

This clonotype came up many times. This chain connects TRBV12-3 or TRBV12-4 to TRBJ2-3, with 7 bases that match TRBD1. This CDR3 contains 15 residues. With V trimmed by 8 bases and J by 4 bases, 12 bases remained unmatched. The CDR3 DNA reads as TGTGCCAGCTCGCCCGGACAGGTCTTCGCAGATACGCAGTATTTT. It encodes CASSPGQVFADTQYF.

This clonotype was detected ten times or more. V usage is TRBV29-1 and J usage is TRBJ2-5; 7 bases map to TRBD1. This CDR3 region has 14 residues. Unmatched junction bases numbered 12, after V lost 6 bases and J lost 5 bases. Germline CDR1 reads SQVTM; CDR2 reads ANQGSEA. CDR3 sequence reads: CSVDRDARPETQYF. The DNA of the CDR3 is TGCAGCGTAGACAGGGACGCCCGGCCCGAGACCCAGTACTTC.

The table lists this clonotype with a few counts. The genes are TRBV5-1 and TRBJ1-1; D is undetermined. Germline V lookup: CDR1 SGHRS, CDR2 YFSETQ. The germline V and J ends were trimmed by 7 bases and 5 bases, with 15 bases remaining between them. The CDR3 spans 13 residues. The CDR3 bases are TGCGCCAGCTCCCTGTGGGCCGGTACTGAAGCTTTCTTT. It yields the protein CASSLWAGTEAFF.

In this sample, this clonotype turned up many times. The chain links TRBV20-1 to TRBJ1-1, with TRBD1 as a possible D gene (6 bases). Deletions cut 5 bases from V and 4 bases from J, with 14 bases between. Germline CDR1 is DFQATT and CDR2 is SNEGSKA (reference sequence). This CDR3 has 13 residues. The CDR3: CSASDSLFTEAFF. In DNA, the CDR3 is TGCAGTGCTTCGGACAGTCTTTTCACTGAAGCTTTCTTT.

This clonotype appeared a few times. The V call is TRBV7-8, the J call TRBJ2-2, with D perhaps matching TRBD1 (5 bases). Germline CDR1 is SGHVS and CDR2 is FQNEAQ. This CDR3 is built from 17 residues. V lost 1 base, J lost 5 bases, and 17 bases lay in between. The CDR3 region is CASSLDEVSGWTGELFF. The CDR3 DNA reads as TGTGCCAGCAGCTTAGATGAGGTGTCAGGGTGGACCGGGGAGCTGTTTTTT.

This clonotype showed up many times. J is TRBJ2-2 and V is TRBV3-1; D remains unclear. This CDR3 comprises 15 residues. The germline CDR1 and CDR2 sequences are LGHDT and YNNKEL (reference sequence). Deletions cut 0 bases from V and 3 bases from J, with 8 bases between. CDR3 loop: CASSQESGDTGELFF. DNA for the CDR3: TGTGCCAGCAGCCAAGAAAGTGGGGACACCGGGGAGCTGTTTTTT.

The sample holds many counts of this clonotype. The genes are TRBV20-1 and TRBJ2-2, with 15 bases lining up with TRBD2. Germline V gives CDR1 DFQATT, CDR2 SNEGSKA (reference sequence). The CDR3 runs to 18 residues. V lost 1 base, J lost 1 base, and 4 bases stayed unmatched. The chain's CDR3 is CSARAPGLAGGNTGELFF. Written as DNA, the CDR3 is TGCAGTGCTAGAGCACCGGGACTAGCGGGAGGGAACACCGGGGAGCTGTTTTTT.

This clonotype was seen ten or more times. This sequence joins TRBV20-1 and TRBJ2-2; D is unclear. V was trimmed by 2 bases and J by 2 bases, leaving 15 bases between them. The CDR3 consists of 16 residues. The germline V gene encodes CDR1 DFQATT and CDR2 SNEGSKA (reference sequence). The chain's CDR3 is CSARKTATINTGELFF. CDR3 DNA: TGCAGTGCTAGAAAGACGGCTACTATCAACACCGGGGAGCTGTTTTTT.

This clonotype came up a few times. J is TRBJ2-5 and V is TRBV28; D is perhaps TRBD1 (5 bases). The CDR3 runs to 14 residues. Germline lookup yields CDR1 MDHEN and CDR2 SYDVKM. V gave up 8 bases and J gave up 2 bases, with 15 bases separating them. The CDR3 region has the DNA TGTGCCAGCGGGGCCGCAGGGCTTCAAGAGACCCAGTACTTC. Translation gives CASGAAGLQETQYF.

Note on this clonotype: Since no conserved phenylalanine or tryptophan closes the CDR3, a read error is the likely cause. The rearrangement uses TRBV25-1 and TRBJ2-5; a possible D gene is TRBD2 (7 bases). Trimming removed 10 bases from V and 6 bases from J, with 18 bases in between. CDR1 is MGHDK, CDR2 SYGVNS, per germline. CDR3 length: 13 amino acids. The CDR3 nucleotides are TGTGCCACCGAGGGGGGGAGGGAGAAGACCCAGTACTGC. It translates to CATEGGREKTQYC.

J is TRBJ2-1 and V is TRBV7-2, with 8 bases that match TRBD2. Looked up from germline, CDR1 is SGHTA and CDR2 is FQGNSA. CDR3 length: 14 amino acids. Trimming removed 4 bases from V and 10 bases from J; junction bases left unmatched: 9. The CDR3 spells CASSSERESGEQFF. The CDR3 DNA follows: TGTGCCAGCAGCTCCGAGCGGGAGTCGGGAGAGCAGTTCTTC.

This clonotype was seen more than once but under ten times. The V gene is TRBV7-9, the J gene TRBJ2-7; D ambiguous. This CDR3 spans 14 amino acids. The germline CDR1 and CDR2 sequences are SEHNR and FQNEAQ (reference sequence). V shed 5 bases and J shed 3 bases, with 14 bases lying between them. CDR3 amino acids: CASSPPSLVYEQYF. As DNA, the CDR3 is TGTGCCAGCAGCCCCCCGAGTCTAGTCTACGAGCAGTACTTC.

The V and J genes are TRBV3-1 and TRBJ2-6; D is tentatively TRBD1 or TRBD2 (6 bases each). In germline, CDR1 is LGHDT, CDR2 YNNKEL (reference sequence). The CDR3 contains 20 residues. The ends were cut back, 1 base at V and 0 bases at J, with 19 bases in the middle. The chain's CDR3 is CASSQVSGGLSYSGANVLTF. CDR3 coding DNA: TGTGCCAGCAGCCAAGTCAGTGGGGGGCTCTCGTACTCTGGGGCCAACGTCCTGACTTTC. Full variable domain (remainder filled in from reference TRBV3-1 and TRBJ2-6): DTAVSQTPKYLVTQMGNDKSIKCEQNLGHDTMYWYKQDSKKFLKIMFSYNNKELIINETVPNRFSPKSPDKAHLNLHINSLELGDSAVYFCASSQVSGGLSYSGANVLTFGAGSRLTVL.